This T cell receptor (beta chain) comes out of a study of T cell changes during pregnancy in multiple sclerosis. CDR1 and CDR2 from the germline V gene are SNHLY and FYNNEI. Trimming pared 6 bases from V and 6 bases from J, leaving 8 bases between. The CDR3 runs to 11 residues. TCRdb's copy holds only in-frame clones and misses some; the assay was immunoSEQ multiplex PCR. The repertoire consists of some 41,000 clones, with approximately 94% occurring once and the leading ten covering roughly 8.1%. The chain is built from TRBV2 and TRBJ1-1; the D is unclear. The specimen was CD8+ T cells from peripheral blood mononuclear cells, collected in the third trimester of pregnancy. This sequence was found in a female donor with multiple sclerosis, enrolled in a pregnancy study. The CDR3 here is CASSWGAEAFF. The CDR3 DNA sequence: TGTGCCAGCAGCTGGGGAGCTGAAGCTTTCTTT.